The 11 T cell receptor beta chains in this list originate from one sample, sequenced in a study of Graves' ophthalmopathy and Graves' hyperthyroidism. Beta-chain TCR CDR3 regions were amplified from RNA transcripts. First-round RT-PCR with HTBI primers preceded a second-round multiplex PCR. TCRdb passed the multiplex PCR reads through MiXCR, listing each CDR3 protein once. The data show about 1.1 million distinct CDR3 sequences, 35% to 40% seen once. Sequencing was performed on peripheral blood or thyroid tissue (not recorded which). The receptor set was obtained from an adult man with Graves' hyperthyroidism.

The chain uses TRBV20-1 and TRBJ2-2; 8 bases map to TRBD1. CDR1 DFQATT and CDR2 SNEGSKA come from the germline V gene (reference sequence). CDR3 size: 14 residues. J gave up 1 base and V 6 bases, and 4 bases lay outside the gene matches. In nucleotides, the CDR3 is TGCAGTGCACCCGGGACAGGGAACACCGGGGAGCTGTTTTTT. It codes for CSAPGTGNTGELFF.

This clonotype occurred many times. This chain joins TRBV6-6 and TRBJ1-5; unclear D gene. The CDR3 spans 15 residues. Germline assignment: CDR1 MNHNY and CDR2 SVGAGI (reference sequence). Trimming removed 4 bases from V and 3 bases from J, with 13 bases in between. The CDR3 region has the DNA TGTGCCAGCAGTTCCAAGGGCCCAAACAATCAGCCCCAGCATTTT. Translating it yields CASSSKGPNNQPQHF.

This chain uses TRBV2 with TRBJ1-2; 10 bases align to TRBD1. The CDR3 covers 12 residues. V was clipped by 6 bases and J by 9 bases; unmatched bases: 4. Germline V gives CDR1 SNHLY, CDR2 FYNNEI. CDR3 coding DNA: TGTGCCAGCAGGGAGACAGGGGGCAGCTACACCTTC. This sequence encodes CASRETGGSYTF.

The chain employs TRBV7-2 and TRBJ1-6, with D tentatively TRBD1 (5 bases). CDR3 length equals 16 residues. Trimming took 6 bases from V and 7 from J, leaving 19 bases between them. The germline V gene has CDR1 SGHTA and CDR2 FQGNSA. The CDR3 DNA sequence: TGTGCCAGCAGTTACCCCCGGGGCGCTGGGAATTCACCCCTCCACTTT. It encodes CASSYPRGAGNSPLHF.

Ten or more counts support this clonotype. The chain couples TRBV11-2 to TRBJ2-7; D may be TRBD1 (6 bases). V was pared by 1 base and J by 3 bases, with 13 bases between. The CDR3 totals 15 residues. CDR1 SGHAT and CDR2 FQNNGV come from the germline V gene. The CDR3 DNA sequence: TGTGCCAGCAGCTTAGCCGGACAGCCGTTCTACGAGCAGTACTTC. Its protein is CASSLAGQPFYEQYF.

This clonotype was found many times. The chain combines TRBV5-1 with TRBJ2-7; 8 bases agree with TRBD2. The CDR3 has 12 amino acids. Trimming removed 6 bases from V and 4 bases from J; junction bases left unmatched: 3. Germline lookup yields CDR1 SGHRS and CDR2 YFSETQ. CDR3 region: CASTAGGYEQYF. The CDR3 DNA follows: TGCGCCAGCACGGCGGGAGGATACGAGCAGTACTTC.

A few counts support this clonotype. The chain employs TRBV20-1 and TRBJ1-2; D is unclear. Looked up from germline, CDR1 is DFQATT and CDR2 is SNEGSKA (reference sequence). V was cut by 7 bases and J by 6 bases, with 12 bases left in between. The CDR3 length is 11 residues. CDR3 nucleotides: TGCAGTGGACGAGGCGAAAATGGCTACACCTTC. This sequence encodes CSGRGENGYTF.

This clonotype was observed many times. The rearrangement uses TRBV5-1 and TRBJ1-2; D is ambiguous. The CDR3 has 14 residues. The germline gives CDR1 SGHRS, CDR2 YFSETQ. The V end was cut by 0 bases, the J end by 3 bases, with 9 bases between. Here the CDR3 DNA reads TGCGCCAGCAGCTTGGGGGTTTTAGACTATGGCTACACCTTC. Translated: CASSLGVLDYGYTF.

The chain uses TRBV5-4 and TRBJ1-1; D is uncertain. CDR3 length: 16 residues. V dropped 5 bases and J dropped 1 base, with 18 bases sitting between them. Germline CDR1 SGHNT, CDR2 YYREEE (reference sequence). Written as DNA, the CDR3 is TGTGCCAGCAGTTTTGAGCGGCCAAGAAGGAACACTGAAGCTTTCTTT. The encoded protein is CASSFERPRRNTEAFF.

This clonotype was recorded only once. The rearrangement joins TRBV6-6 to TRBJ2-7, with no clear D. The CDR3 is 11 amino acids. V shed 5 bases and J shed 7 bases, with 9 bases lying between them. Germline CDR1 and CDR2: MNHNY and SVGAGI (reference sequence). CDR3 in amino acids: CASSTNHEQYF. The CDR3 DNA reads TGTGCCAGCAGTACTAATCATGAGCAGTACTTC.

In this sample, this clonotype turned up many times. V and J are TRBV25-1 and TRBJ1-6; TRBD1 might be the D (5 bases). Germline V gene lookup returns CDR1 MGHDK and CDR2 SYGVNS. The V end was cut by 6 bases, the J end by 4 bases, with 10 bases between. CDR3 length: 14 residues. CDR3 nucleotide sequence: TGTGCCAGCAGCGCGGGACTGTATAATTCACCCCTCCACTTT. This encodes CASSAGLYNSPLHF.